This entry lists 14 T cell receptor beta chains sequenced from one sample in a study of a mutant IDH1 vaccine in newly diagnosed glioma. Clones were sequenced by immunoSEQ multiplex PCR, and TCRdb holds only the in-frame ones, with some missing. The data show about 64,000 clones, 84% seen once. Their target antigens are unknown. Time point specified: week 11, during vaccination. It was 300 ug of mutant IDH1 20-mer peptide that made up each vaccine dose, given with topical imiquimod. The sample consisted of PBMCs, taken from a glioma patient whose treatment included an IDH1 peptide vaccine. These receptors were taken from a woman between 45 and 65 years old with glioma.

This rearrangement joins TRBV4-1 to TRBJ2-7; 13 bases fit TRBD2. Germline assignment: CDR1 MGHRA and CDR2 YSYEKL. The CDR3 totals 16 residues. The trim removed 5 bases at V and 0 bases at J, leaving 4 bases unmatched. The CDR3 sequence: CASSYGLAGDSYEQYF. CDR3 coding DNA: TGCGCCAGCAGCTACGGACTAGCGGGGGACTCCTACGAGCAGTACTTC.

This clone was found once. The J gene is TRBJ1-5, the V gene TRBV5-1, with TRBD1 identical over 10 bases. V trimming: 4 bases; J trimming: 11 bases; junction bases outside the gene matches: 15. The CDR3 extends over 16 amino acids. Germline lookup yields CDR1 SGHRS and CDR2 YFSETQ. In nucleotides, the CDR3 is TGCGCCAGCAGCCCGACAGGGGGCGTAGGGCTTGGGTCCCAGCATTTT. Its translation: CASSPTGGVGLGSQHF.

This chain links TRBV19 with TRBJ1-6, with D maybe TRBD1 (5 bases). Deletions cut 6 bases from V and 4 bases from J, with 13 bases between. The CDR3 runs 15 residues. Germline values: CDR1 LNHDA, CDR2 SQIVND (reference sequence). DNA of the CDR3: TGTGCCAGTAGCCCCGGGACGGTTTATAATTCACCCCTCCACTTT. It yields the protein CASSPGTVYNSPLHF.

This chain links TRBV2 with TRBJ1-5; D is ambiguous. V was shortened by 4 bases and J by 7 bases, with 11 bases between the two germline ends. CDR1 and CDR2 from the germline V gene are SNHLY and FYNNEI. The CDR3 runs 13 residues. The CDR3 sequence: CASSGREPQPQHF. The CDR3 nucleotides are TGTGCCAGCAGTGGGAGGGAGCCCCAGCCCCAGCATTTT.

V is TRBV6-1 and J is TRBJ1-1; D might be TRBD1 (5 bases). V dropped 0 bases and J dropped 5 bases, with 10 bases sitting between them. The CDR3 consists of 14 residues. Germline V gene data show CDR1 as MNHNS and CDR2 as SASEGT. CDR3 DNA: TGTGCCAGCAGTGAAGCGCGTCGGGGGACTGAAGCTTTCTTT. The encoded protein is CASSEARRGTEAFF.

This clone has a single count. The chain combines TRBV19 with TRBJ1-2; 7 bases are a match to TRBD1. The CDR3 sequence is 16 residues long. V trimming: 5 bases; J trimming: 3 bases; junction bases outside the gene matches: 12. CDR1 is LNHDA and CDR2 is SQIVND in the germline V gene (reference sequence). The CDR3 sequence: CASSGGTVPLYYGYTF. CDR3 DNA sequence: TGTGCCAGTAGTGGCGGGACAGTGCCCCTCTACTATGGCTACACCTTC.

Concerning this clone: An end of the junction differs from the germline gene, which may be a read error. The rearrangement links TRBV6-1 to TRBJ1-2; 8 bases fit TRBD1. This CDR3 contains 17 residues. CDR1 and CDR2 from the germline V gene are MNHNS and SASEGT. CDR3 DNA: TGTGCCAGCGGTGAACCGCAGGGGGCGATTAGGCGGGATGGCTACACCTTC. Protein sequence: CASGEPQGAIRRDGYTF.

The chain employs TRBV7-2 and TRBJ1-5, with a possible D match to TRBD1 (6 bases). The CDR3 has 14 amino acids. V was cut by 1 base and J by 6 bases, with 10 bases left in between. From germline, CDR1 is SGHTA and CDR2 FQGNSA. Here the CDR3 DNA reads TGTGCCAGCAGCTTAGACAGGGCGAGTCAGCCCCAGCATTTT. Translated: CASSLDRASQPQHF.

This sequence joins TRBV10-1 and TRBJ2-7, with D unclear. Germline V CDR1 and CDR2: WNHNN, SYGVQD (reference sequence). Trimming removed 0 bases at V and 5 bases at J, with 8 bases between. This CDR3 region has 13 residues. CDR3 sequence: CASSESIGNEQYF. The DNA of the CDR3 is TGCGCCAGCAGTGAGTCGATAGGGAACGAGCAGTACTTC.

The chain is built from TRBV7-2 and TRBJ1-2; D unresolved. Looked up from germline, CDR1 is SGHTA and CDR2 is FQGNSA. CDR3 length: 15 amino acids. Trimming pared 1 base from V and 2 bases from J, leaving 11 bases between. The CDR3 DNA reads TGTGCCAGCAGCTTAGGAGGGTCAGCCAACTATGGCTACACCTTC. It codes for CASSLGGSANYGYTF.

The J gene is TRBJ2-5, the V gene TRBV5-4; 9 nucleotides line up with TRBD1. Germline V gives CDR1 SGHNT, CDR2 YYREEE (reference sequence). The CDR3 consists of 14 residues. The J segment lost 5 bases and the V segment lost 7 bases, leaving 9 bases of the junction unmatched. The chain's CDR3 is CASGLQGARETQYF. The DNA of the CDR3 is TGTGCCAGCGGTCTACAGGGGGCGAGGGAGACCCAGTACTTC.

This clone has only a few counts. The chain links TRBV5-1 to TRBJ1-5; no clear D. Germline values: CDR1 SGHRS, CDR2 YFSETQ. The CDR3 spans 14 residues. The V end was cut by 0 bases, the J end by 2 bases, with 6 bases between. CDR3 loop: CASSLGSGNQPQHF. The CDR3 region has the DNA TGCGCCAGCAGCTTGGGGTCAGGCAATCAGCCCCAGCATTTT.

The chain uses TRBV7-3 and TRBJ2-7, with 9 bases fitting TRBD1. Germline V gene lookup returns CDR1 SGHTA and CDR2 FQGTGA. The trim removed 4 bases at V and 3 bases at J, leaving 4 bases unmatched. The length of the CDR3 is 14 residues. As DNA, the CDR3 is TGTGCCAGCAGCTCCGGGACAGGGTACTACGAGCAGTACTTC. The encoded protein is CASSSGTGYYEQYF.

This chain uses TRBV28 with TRBJ1-4; possibly TRBD1 for D (5 bases). The CDR3 is made up of 11 amino acids. V gave up 11 bases and J gave up 3 bases, with 7 bases separating them. Germline assignment: CDR1 MDHEN and CDR2 SYDVKM. The CDR3 bases are TGTGCCGTAGGGGCTAATGAAAAACTGTTTTTT. Its translation is CAVGANEKLFF.